These 24 T cell receptor beta chains share one sample of origin, sequenced in a study of control samples from healthy donors and cancer patients. Sequencing used immunoSEQ multiplex PCR; TCRdb keeps in-frame clones, though not all of them. The top ten clones hold 5.8% of a sample with around 74,000 clones, almost 95% of them seen once. The sample consisted of blood. The origin of the receptors is a woman aged 55-69 years in good health.

In this sample, this clone turned up a few times. V and J are TRBV12-2 and TRBJ2-7. TRBV12-2 is a listed pseudogene. There are 15 residues in the CDR3. CDR3: CASRLETPTSYEQYF. CDR3 DNA sequence: TGTGCAAGTCGCTTAGAGACGCCAACCTCCTACGAGCAGTACTTC.

The chain links TRBV29-1 to TRBJ2-4, with 7 bases aligning to TRBD2. The CDR3 spans 14 residues. After removal of 4 bases from V and 4 bases from J, the junction contained 7 bases not matched to a gene. Germline values: CDR1 SQVTM, CDR2 ANQGSEA. The CDR3 spells CSVAAGAGKNIQYF. The CDR3 region has the DNA TGCAGCGTTGCGGCCGGAGCGGGGAAAAACATTCAGTACTTC.

The table lists this clone with a count of one. The V call is TRBV25-1, the J call TRBJ1-1, with D possibly TRBD1 on 5 matching bases. The CDR3 loop spans 16 amino acids. Germline V gene sequence: CDR1 MGHDK, CDR2 SYGVNS. V dropped 1 base and J dropped 0 bases, with 12 bases sitting between them. CDR3 sequence reads: CASSESPGRVNTEAFF. In nucleotides, the CDR3 is TGTGCCAGCAGTGAATCCCCAGGGCGCGTGAACACTGAAGCTTTCTTT.

This chain links TRBV7-9 with TRBJ2-3; no clear D gene. Germline loops: CDR1 SEHNR, CDR2 FQNEAQ (reference sequence). V lost 5 bases to trimming and J lost 0 bases, with 3 bases between them. There are 12 residues in the CDR3. CDR3 DNA: TGTGCCAGCAGCGGTAGCACAGATACGCAGTATTTT. Residues: CASSGSTDTQYF.

The rearrangement joins TRBV5-6 to TRBJ2-5; D unclear. Germline assignment: CDR1 SGHDT and CDR2 YYEEEE. The CDR3 runs 14 residues. V was pared by 0 bases and J by 1 base, with 7 bases between. CDR3 DNA sequence: TGTGCCAGCAGCTTGGGGTGGGGCCAAGAGACCCAGTACTTC. Translation gives CASSLGWGQETQYF.

The chain couples TRBV6-5 to TRBJ2-7, with D uncertain. CDR3 length: 13 residues. V lost 8 bases and J lost 3, with 14 bases in between. Germline V gene data show CDR1 as MNHEY and CDR2 as SVGAGI. In nucleotides, the CDR3 is TGTGCCAGCGGGCGGCAGGAACGCTACGAGCAGTACTTC. Translating it yields CASGRQERYEQYF.

The V gene is TRBV5-1, the J gene TRBJ1-2, with unresolved D. Germline assignment: CDR1 SGHRS and CDR2 YFSETQ. CDR3 length: 13 amino acids. Deletions cut 1 base from V and 0 bases from J, with 4 bases between. The CDR3 DNA reads TGCGCCAGCAGCTTGCCCCCTAACTATGGCTACACCTTC. It is translated as CASSLPPNYGYTF.

The chain links TRBV5-1 to TRBJ2-5; D ambiguous. CDR3 length: 14 residues. The V gene's germline CDR1 is SGHRS and CDR2 YFSETQ. Trimming cost V 3 bases and J 2 bases, with 11 bases left between them. CDR3 loop: CASSSAPPQETQYF. The CDR3 DNA reads as TGCGCCAGCAGCTCGGCGCCTCCTCAAGAGACCCAGTACTTC.

This chain joins TRBV28 and TRBJ1-2, with 9 positions matching TRBD1. The ends lost 3 bases at V and 4 bases at J; junction bases unmatched: 6. The CDR3 is 15 amino acids. Germline V gene sequence: CDR1 MDHEN, CDR2 SYDVKM. CDR3 sequence reads: CASSFWTGARYGYTF. DNA for the CDR3: TGTGCCAGCAGTTTTTGGACAGGGGCTCGCTATGGCTACACCTTC.

The V call is TRBV28, the J call TRBJ2-3; no clear D gene. V lost 4 bases and J 8 bases, leaving 19 bases between the germline ends. Per the germline V gene, CDR1 is MDHEN and CDR2 is SYDVKM. The CDR3 contains 15 residues. The CDR3 here is CASSSSQRSLGTQYF. CDR3 bases: TGTGCCAGCAGTTCCTCTCAAAGGTCCTTGGGTACGCAGTATTTT.

This clone appeared a few times. The V and J genes are TRBV30 and TRBJ1-1; D is uncertain. V was shortened by 4 bases and J by 8 bases, with 11 bases between the two germline ends. The germline V gene has CDR1 GTSNPN and CDR2 SVGIG (reference sequence). CDR3 size: 11 residues. The CDR3 sequence is CAWTRMREAFF. The CDR3 coding sequence is TGTGCCTGGACTCGGATGCGGGAAGCTTTCTTT.

The chain links TRBV7-2 to TRBJ2-3, with D possibly matching TRBD1 (5 bases). The germline V and J ends were trimmed by 5 bases and 0 bases, with 15 bases remaining between them. The germline V gene encodes CDR1 SGHTA and CDR2 FQGNSA. The CDR3 sequence is 16 residues long. As DNA, the CDR3 is TGTGCCAGCAGCCTCCGGACAAATCCTAGCACAGATACGCAGTATTTT. Translated, it gives CASSLRTNPSTDTQYF.

The chain has TRBV11-3 and TRBJ2-1, with D unclear. Trimming removed 4 bases at V and 7 bases at J, with 14 bases between. Germline V CDR1 and CDR2: SGHNT, YENEEA. The CDR3 loop spans 14 amino acids. The CDR3 loop is CASSSGLGNNEQFF. The CDR3 coding sequence is TGTGCCAGCAGCTCCGGGCTAGGTAATAATGAGCAGTTCTTC.

V usage is TRBV15 and J usage is TRBJ1-1; D remains unclear. Looked up from germline, CDR1 is LNHNV and CDR2 is YYDKDF (reference sequence). The CDR3 totals 13 residues. Trimming took off 0 bases at V and 4 bases at J, with 6 bases between the two ends. CDR3 nucleotides: TGTGCCACCAGCAGAGATCGCAGCACTGAAGCTTTCTTT. Translation gives CATSRDRSTEAFF.

V gene TRBV19 combines with J gene TRBJ1-2; D may be TRBD1 (5 bases). The CDR3 runs 16 residues. From germline, CDR1 is LNHDA and CDR2 SQIVND (reference sequence). V lost 5 bases and J 1 base, leaving 17 bases between the germline ends. The CDR3, as DNA: TGTGCCAGTAGTCCAGCCGGGACCTTGGGTAACTATGGCTACACCTTC. Encoded protein: CASSPAGTLGNYGYTF.

V usage is TRBV5-6 and J usage is TRBJ2-7, with D uncertain. CDR1 and CDR2 from the germline V gene are SGHDT and YYEEEE. The V end was cut by 0 bases, the J end by 2 bases, with 3 bases between. The CDR3 has 12 residues. The CDR3 region is CASSLVPYEQYF. DNA of the CDR3: TGTGCCAGCAGCTTGGTACCCTACGAGCAGTACTTC.

The genes are TRBV7-2 and TRBJ2-7, with 12 bases aligning to TRBD2. Germline assignment: CDR1 SGHTA and CDR2 FQGNSA. CDR3 length: 14 amino acids. The V segment lost 6 bases and the J segment 5 bases; nucleotides outside the gene matches: 5. The CDR3 is CASRWTSGMNEQYF. The CDR3 DNA is TGTGCCAGCAGATGGACTAGCGGGATGAACGAGCAGTACTTC. Filled out from reference TRBV7-2 and TRBJ2-7, the complete variable domain reads GAGVSQSPSNKVTEKGKDVELRCDPISGHTALYWYRQSLGQGLEFLIYFQGNSAPDKSGLPSDRFSAERTGGSVSTLTIQRTQQEDSAVYLCASRWTSGMNEQYFGPGTRLTVT.

The rearrangement uses TRBV18 and TRBJ1-1, with no clear D. Looked up from germline, CDR1 is KGHSH and CDR2 is LQKENI. Trimming removed 3 bases at V and 0 bases at J, with 11 bases between. The length of the CDR3 is 15 residues. CDR3: CASSPIQAMNTEAFF. The DNA of the CDR3 is TGTGCCAGCTCACCTATCCAGGCCATGAACACTGAAGCTTTCTTT.

This clone was observed once. The CDR3 sequence: CASSLGFTGGTEAFF. The DNA for the CDR3 is TGTGCCAGCAGCTTAGGGTTCACAGGGGGCACTGAAGCTTTCTTT. J is TRBJ1-1 and V is TRBV11-2; 8 nucleotides agree with TRBD1. CDR3 length equals 15 residues. J gave up 4 bases and V 1 base, and 5 bases lay outside the gene matches. Germline V CDR1 and CDR2: SGHAT, FQNNGV.

Only one count was recorded for this clone. The J gene is TRBJ2-2, the V gene TRBV18; tentatively, D is TRBD1 (6 bases). Trimming took off 5 bases at V and 3 bases at J, with 10 bases between the two ends. This CDR3 contains 14 residues. Germline V gene data show CDR1 as KGHSH and CDR2 as LQKENI. The CDR3 here is CASSSQGYTGELFF. The CDR3 DNA reads TGTGCCAGCTCATCCCAGGGGTACACCGGGGAGCTGTTTTTT.

This clone is a singleton in its sample. The J gene is TRBJ2-3, the V gene TRBV27; perhaps D is TRBD1 or TRBD2 (5 bases each). Germline V gene sequence: CDR1 MNHEY, CDR2 SMNVEV (reference sequence). This CDR3 has 13 residues. V was pared by 3 bases and J by 3 bases, with 7 bases between. CDR3 region: CASSLRGTDTQYF. For the CDR3, the DNA is TGTGCCAGCAGTTTGAGGGGAACAGATACGCAGTATTTT.

This clone was recorded a few times. The J gene is TRBJ2-7, the V gene TRBV21-1. TRBV21-1 is labeled a pseudogene. CDR3 length: 9 residues. The CDR3 nucleotides read TGTGCCAGCCGCCACGAGCAGTACTTC. Amino acids: CASRHEQYF.

This chain connects TRBV28 to TRBJ1-4; 8 bases match TRBD1. CDR1 is MDHEN and CDR2 is SYDVKM in the germline V gene. Trimming cost V 3 bases and J 5 bases; bases outside gene matches: 5. This CDR3 comprises 15 residues. The CDR3 loop reads CASSFGGQGNEKLFF. For the CDR3, the DNA is TGTGCCAGCAGTTTTGGAGGACAGGGAAATGAAAAACTGTTTTTT.

The chain joins TRBV11-2 to TRBJ2-5; D remains ambiguous. The V end was cut by 1 base, the J end by 2 bases, with 11 bases between. In germline, CDR1 is SGHAT, CDR2 FQNNGV. The CDR3 runs 15 residues. Here the CDR3 reads CASSLVGNRQETQYF. The DNA for the CDR3 is TGTGCCAGCAGCTTAGTAGGGAACAGACAAGAGACCCAGTACTTC.